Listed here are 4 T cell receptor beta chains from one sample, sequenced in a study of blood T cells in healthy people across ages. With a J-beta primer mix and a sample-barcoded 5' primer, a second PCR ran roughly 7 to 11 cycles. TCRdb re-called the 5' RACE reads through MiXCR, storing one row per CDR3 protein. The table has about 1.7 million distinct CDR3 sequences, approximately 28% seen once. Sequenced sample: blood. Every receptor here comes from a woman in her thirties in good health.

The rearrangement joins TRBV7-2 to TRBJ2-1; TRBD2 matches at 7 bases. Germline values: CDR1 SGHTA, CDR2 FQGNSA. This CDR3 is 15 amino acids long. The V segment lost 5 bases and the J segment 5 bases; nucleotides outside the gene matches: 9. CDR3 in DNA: TGTGCCAGCAGCCTTGCGGGAGCGGGAAACAATGAGCAGTTCTTC. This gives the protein CASSLAGAGNNEQFF. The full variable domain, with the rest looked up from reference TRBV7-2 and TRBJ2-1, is GAGVSQSPSNKVTEKGKDVELRCDPISGHTALYWYRQSLGQGLEFLIYFQGNSAPDKSGLPSDRFSAERTGGSVSTLTIQRTQQEDSAVYLCASSLAGAGNNEQFFGPGTRLTVL.

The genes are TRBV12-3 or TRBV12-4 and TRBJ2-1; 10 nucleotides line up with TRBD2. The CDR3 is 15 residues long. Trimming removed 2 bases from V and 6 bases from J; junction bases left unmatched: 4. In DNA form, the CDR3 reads TGTGCCAGCAGTTTAACTAGCGGGAAACCCAATGAGCAGTTCTTC. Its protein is CASSLTSGKPNEQFF.

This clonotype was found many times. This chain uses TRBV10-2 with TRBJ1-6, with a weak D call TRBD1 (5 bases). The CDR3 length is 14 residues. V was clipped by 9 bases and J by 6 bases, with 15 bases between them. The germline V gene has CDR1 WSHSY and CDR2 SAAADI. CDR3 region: CASSWDGTNSPLHF. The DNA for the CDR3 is TGCGCCAGTTCGTGGGACGGGACTAATTCACCCCTCCACTTT.

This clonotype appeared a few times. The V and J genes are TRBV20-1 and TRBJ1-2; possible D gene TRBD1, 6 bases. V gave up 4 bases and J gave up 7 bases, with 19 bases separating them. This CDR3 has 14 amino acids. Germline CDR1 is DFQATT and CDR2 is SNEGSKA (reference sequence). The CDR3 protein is CSAKAGATSSGYTF. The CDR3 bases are TGCAGTGCTAAGGCAGGGGCCACCTCTAGTGGCTACACCTTC.